What follows are 13 T cell receptor beta chains derived from one specimen sequenced in a study of blood T cell repertoires in COVID-19. Repertoires were generated with immunoSEQ multiplex PCR, while TCRdb's copy carries only in-frame clones and drops some. The sample holds around 290,000 clones; roughly nine tenths are singletons and the top ten take 2.2%. Sequenced material: peripheral blood. Every receptor here comes from a woman in her thirties with COVID-19, enrolled during active disease.

Only a few counts were recorded for this clone. V usage is TRBV30 and J usage is TRBJ2-2; D is perhaps TRBD2 (5 bases). V lost 2 bases and J 1 base, leaving 8 bases between the germline ends. This CDR3 comprises 14 residues. Per the germline V gene, CDR1 is GTSNPN and CDR2 is SVGIG (reference sequence). Written as DNA, the CDR3 is TGTGCCTGGAGTAGGGCGGGGAACACCGGGGAGCTGTTTTTT. Protein: CAWSRAGNTGELFF.

The chain carries TRBV9 and TRBJ1-1, with 10 bases aligning to TRBD1. V dropped 0 bases and J dropped 4; count of bases not matched to a gene: 6. The CDR3 spans 16 residues. The germline V gene has CDR1 SGDLS and CDR2 YYNGEE. Here the CDR3 reads CASSVAPGQGGTEAFF. CDR3 coding DNA: TGTGCCAGCAGCGTAGCCCCCGGACAGGGGGGCACTGAAGCTTTCTTT.

The chain links TRBV5-4 to TRBJ1-2; D gene unclear. Germline CDR1 reads SGHNT; CDR2 reads YYREEE (reference sequence). This CDR3 contains 12 residues. The V end lost 2 bases, the J end lost 4 bases, and 6 bases lay between the germline ends. The CDR3 sequence is CASSLMSYGYTF. CDR3 in DNA: TGTGCCAGCAGCTTAATGAGCTATGGCTACACCTTC.

J is TRBJ1-2 and V is TRBV2; TRBD1 agrees at 7 bases. The CDR3 has 15 amino acids. The junction had 9 bases not matched to a gene; V was cut back by 6 bases and J by 2 bases. The germline V gene encodes CDR1 SNHLY and CDR2 FYNNEI. CDR3 in DNA: TGTGCCAGCAGACTAGACAGGGTGGACAACTATGGCTACACCTTC. Protein sequence: CASRLDRVDNYGYTF. The full variable domain, in which reference TRBV2 and TRBJ1-2 provide the parts outside the CDR3, is EPEVTQTPSHQVTQMGQEVILRCVPISNHLYFYWYRQILGQKVEFLVSFYNNEISEKSEIFDDQFSVERPDGSNFTLKIRSTKLEDSAMYFCASRLDRVDNYGYTFGSGTRLTVV.

The chain has TRBV30 and TRBJ1-2; D is possibly TRBD1 (5 bases). The CDR3 spans 13 residues. Deletions cut 0 bases from V and 6 bases from J, with 11 bases between. Germline V gene lookup returns CDR1 GTSNPN and CDR2 SVGIG (reference sequence). The CDR3 nucleotides are TGTGCCTGGAGTGTACAGGAAGGCAATGGCTACACCTTC. Translated, it gives CAWSVQEGNGYTF.

The chain carries TRBV24-1 and TRBJ2-3; D is possibly TRBD2 (6 bases). CDR3 length equals 15 residues. V lost 3 bases to trimming and J lost 2 bases, with 11 bases between them. Looked up from germline, CDR1 is KGHDR and CDR2 is SFDVKD. Written as DNA, the CDR3 is TGTGCCACCAGTGATCTCGGGGGTCCCACAGATACGCAGTATTTT. Translating gives CATSDLGGPTDTQYF.

The chain employs TRBV19 and TRBJ1-1, with D possibly TRBD1 on 5 matching bases. V lost 3 bases to trimming and J lost 3 bases, with 20 bases between them. The germline V gene has CDR1 LNHDA and CDR2 SQIVND (reference sequence). This CDR3 spans 17 amino acids. CDR3 sequence: CASSIYPGTPRDTEAFF. The CDR3 DNA is TGTGCCAGTAGTATTTACCCCGGGACTCCGCGGGACACTGAAGCTTTCTTT.

The V call is TRBV6-5, the J call TRBJ1-2; D might be TRBD1 (6 bases). Germline CDR1 reads MNHEY; CDR2 reads SVGAGI. V was cut by 4 bases and J by 5 bases, with 17 bases left in between. The CDR3 contains 15 residues. The CDR3 reads CASSSDLGGDYGYTF. The CDR3 DNA sequence: TGTGCCAGCAGTTCCGACCTAGGGGGGGATTATGGCTACACCTTC.

The chain recombines TRBV27 with TRBJ2-7; TRBD1 matches at 8 bases. The CDR3 loop spans 14 amino acids. CDR1 and CDR2 (germline): MNHEY, SMNVEV (reference sequence). V gave up 6 bases and J gave up 4 bases; unmatched junction bases: 8. In nucleotides, the CDR3 is TGTGCCAGCAGCCCAGGGGGCGCATCATACGAGCAGTACTTC. It translates to CASSPGGASYEQYF.

The J gene is TRBJ2-1, the V gene TRBV11-2; 13 nucleotides align to TRBD2. Germline V CDR1 and CDR2: SGHAT, FQNNGV. The V gene end was trimmed by 5 bases and the J gene end by 8 bases; junction bases not matched to a gene: 9. This CDR3 has 16 amino acids. In nucleotides, the CDR3 is TGTGCCAGCAGCCCAGGACTAGCGGGAGCGGGGTATGAGCAGTTCTTC. Translated: CASSPGLAGAGYEQFF.

The chain combines TRBV5-1 with TRBJ1-3; TRBD1 aligns across 11 bases. The germline V gene has CDR1 SGHRS and CDR2 YFSETQ. V shed 3 bases and J 4 bases; nucleotides not matched to a gene: 9. This CDR3 contains 17 residues. The CDR3 nucleotides are TGCGCCAGCAGCTCCGGACAGGGGGCAATGACGGGAAACACCATATATTTT. Translating gives CASSSGQGAMTGNTIYF.

The chain recombines TRBV27 with TRBJ2-7; unclear D gene. The V gene lost 4 bases and the J gene lost 3 bases, with 19 bases spanning the gap. CDR3 length: 16 residues. CDR1 is MNHEY, CDR2 SMNVEV, per germline (reference sequence). The CDR3 region has the DNA TGTGCCAGCAGTTCGCCGCGCTCGCGGAACATCTACGAGCAGTACTTC. Amino acids: CASSSPRSRNIYEQYF.

The chain is built from TRBV12-2 and TRBJ2-7; no DNA check was done on the table's D call, TRBD1. TRBV12-2 is a documented pseudogene. The CDR3 is 15 amino acids. The CDR3 region has the DNA TGTGCAAGTCGCTCCCGGGACATCTGCTCCTACGAGCAGTACTTC. Amino acids: CASRSRDICSYEQYF.